One sample yielded the 30 T cell receptor beta chains listed below, sequenced in a study of CD8 T cells in ankylosing spondylitis. Each CDR3 protein is one row after TCRdb ran MiXCR on the 5' RACE reads. The sample comprises some 290,000 distinct CDR3 sequences, 20% of which are singletons, and roughly 8.3% rests with the top ten. Sequencing was performed on blood, either unsorted or a sorted T cell fraction (not recorded which). Every receptor here comes from a male donor with ankylosing spondylitis or in good health (not recorded which).

J is TRBJ2-1 and V is TRBV7-8; 13 bases agree with TRBD2. The CDR3 is 17 amino acids. Trimming cost V 5 bases and J 4 bases; bases outside gene matches: 8. Germline loops: CDR1 SGHVS, CDR2 FQNEAQ. The CDR3 coding sequence is TGTGCCAGCAGCCCTGGGACTAGCGGGATATTATACAATGAGCAGTTCTTC. Translation gives CASSPGTSGILYNEQFF. The complete variable domain, with remaining parts taken from reference TRBV7-8 and TRBJ2-1, reads GAGVSQSPRYKVAKRGQDVALRCDPISGHVSLFWYQQALGQGPEFLTYFQNEAQLDKSGLPSDRFFAERPEGSVSTLKIQRTQQEDSAVYLCASSPGTSGILYNEQFFGPGTRLTVL.

For the CDR3, the DNA is TGTGCCAGCAGCAAACAGATTAGGACTAGCGGTGGCTCCTACAATGAGCAGTTCTTC. Translated: CASSKQIRTSGGSYNEQFF. This chain links TRBV4-2 with TRBJ2-1, with TRBD2 identical over 10 bases. Germline CDR1 and CDR2: LGHNA and YNFKEQ. The CDR3 consists of 19 residues. Unmatched junction bases numbered 13, after V lost 5 bases and J lost 0 bases.

This clonotype has more than one count but fewer than ten. At one boundary the junction diverges from the germline segment, which might be a read error. The chain carries TRBV12-3 or TRBV12-4 and TRBJ2-1; 9 nucleotides align to TRBD2. This CDR3 comprises 15 residues. The CDR3 loop reads CASSLVGRLADGREF. The CDR3 region has the DNA TGTGCCAGCAGTTTAGTAGGGCGACTAGCGGACGGGCGAGAATTC.

The chain has TRBV20-1 and TRBJ1-6; TRBD1 might be the D (5 bases). Germline V CDR1 and CDR2: DFQATT, SNEGSKA (reference sequence). With 3 bases removed from V and 8 bases from J, the gap between germline ends came to 17 bases. The CDR3 loop spans 15 amino acids. In nucleotides, the CDR3 is TGCAGTGCTAGTCCGATAGGCAGGGTGGATTCACCCCTCCACTTT. It specifies CSASPIGRVDSPLHF.

At least ten counts were recorded for this clonotype. The rearrangement joins TRBV29-1 to TRBJ1-2, with 9 positions matching TRBD1. Unmatched junction bases numbered 10, after V lost 7 bases and J lost 7 bases. CDR1 and CDR2 from the germline V gene are SQVTM and ANQGSEA. There are 13 residues in the CDR3. The CDR3 DNA follows: TGCAGCGCCGACTTCACAGGGGGCCCTGGCTACACCTTC. Its translation is CSADFTGGPGYTF.

This clonotype was detected a few times. This chain's CDR3 is CSASPVGVGSPLHF. CDR3 sequence (DNA): TGCAGTGCTAGCCCCGTGGGGGTGGGGTCACCCCTCCACTTT. V is TRBV20-1 and J is TRBJ1-6, with D possibly matching TRBD1 (5 bases). The CDR3 consists of 14 residues. Trimming took off 3 bases at V and 10 bases at J, with 16 bases between the two ends. Germline CDR1 and CDR2: DFQATT and SNEGSKA (reference sequence).

This clonotype was found many times. The chain is built from TRBV9 and TRBJ1-4; 9 nucleotides match TRBD1. Per germline, CDR1 SGDLS and CDR2 YYNGEE. The V gene end was trimmed by 0 bases and the J gene end by 4 bases; junction bases not matched to a gene: 7. The length of the CDR3 is 17 residues. CDR3 protein: CASSVDQTGGINEKLFF. Here the CDR3 DNA reads TGTGCCAGCAGCGTAGACCAAACAGGGGGCATTAATGAAAAACTGTTTTTT. Full variable domain (remainder filled in from reference TRBV9 and TRBJ1-4): DSGVTQTPKHLITATGQRVTLRCSPRSGDLSVYWYQQSLDQGLQFLIQYYNGEERAKGNILERFSAQQFPDLHSELNLSSLELGDSALYFCASSVDQTGGINEKLFFGSGTQLSVL.

This clonotype was counted many times. The V and J genes are TRBV5-1 and TRBJ2-1; maybe TRBD2 (5 bases). The ends were cut back, 0 bases at V and 7 bases at J, with 14 bases in the middle. The CDR3 is made up of 15 amino acids. Germline values: CDR1 SGHRS, CDR2 YFSETQ. The CDR3: CASSLDPSRGNEQFF. The CDR3 bases are TGCGCCAGCAGCTTGGACCCTAGCCGAGGTAATGAGCAGTTCTTC.

The rearrangement uses TRBV12-3 or TRBV12-4 and TRBJ2-1; no clear D gene. This CDR3 has 16 amino acids. Deletions cut 5 bases from V and 4 bases from J, with 18 bases between. The CDR3 reads CASSPTKRPIYNEQFF. CDR3 DNA sequence: TGTGCCAGCAGTCCAACCAAGAGGCCGATATACAATGAGCAGTTCTTC.

The CDR3 protein is CASSLTREEGTQYF. The CDR3 coding sequence is TGTGCCAGCAGCTTGACCAGGGAGGAGGGTACGCAGTATTTT. This chain joins TRBV5-5 and TRBJ2-3; D may be TRBD2 (6 bases). Germline CDR1 reads SGHKS; CDR2 reads YYEKEE (reference sequence). The CDR3 loop spans 14 amino acids. V lost 1 base to trimming and J lost 8 bases, with 14 bases between them.

The rearrangement links TRBV12-3 or TRBV12-4 to TRBJ1-1; possibly TRBD1 for D (5 bases). The CDR3 totals 14 residues. Trimming stripped 5 bases from V and 1 base from J, with 11 bases between. As DNA, the CDR3 is TGTGCCAGCAGTCCCAGGGAAGCGAACACTGAAGCTTTCTTT. Translating gives CASSPREANTEAFF.

This clonotype was seen many times. The chain couples TRBV20-1 to TRBJ2-3; possibly TRBD2 for D (6 bases). V shed 0 bases and J shed 14 bases, with 18 bases lying between them. The CDR3 length is 13 residues. Germline assignment: CDR1 DFQATT and CDR2 SNEGSKA (reference sequence). The DNA of the CDR3 is TGCAGTGCTAGAGATGAGAGGGACTCCCTTCCGTATTTT. Protein product: CSARDERDSLPYF.

The J gene is TRBJ2-1, the V gene TRBV5-6, with D perhaps TRBD1 (6 bases). Germline V gene lookup returns CDR1 SGHDT and CDR2 YYEEEE. This CDR3 contains 12 residues. V gave up 3 bases and J gave up 12 bases, with 13 bases separating them. The CDR3 nucleotides read TGTGCCAGCAGCTCGGAACAGGGCCGGCAGTTCTTC. Its protein product is CASSSEQGRQFF.

This clonotype was seen only once. The chain links TRBV3-1 to TRBJ1-1; 7 bases are shared with TRBD1. The CDR3 consists of 14 residues. After removal of 4 bases from V and 2 bases from J, the junction contained 4 bases not matched to a gene. The V gene's germline CDR1 is LGHDT and CDR2 YNNKEL (reference sequence). CDR3 in DNA: TGTGCCAGCAGCCCAAGGGACAGCAACACTGAAGCTTTCTTT. Protein sequence: CASSPRDSNTEAFF.

This clonotype has more than one count but fewer than ten. The V call is TRBV2, the J call TRBJ2-4; D is possibly TRBD2 (6 bases). Germline CDR1 reads SNHLY; CDR2 reads FYNNEI. V lost 6 bases and J 3 bases, leaving 15 bases between the germline ends. The CDR3 has 15 residues. CDR3 nucleotide sequence: TGTGCCAGCAGCGAGCGGACTATGGGCAAAAACATTCAGTACTTC. Protein product: CASSERTMGKNIQYF.

This clonotype occurred a few times. CDR3 amino acids: CASKRQTNTGELFF. The CDR3 nucleotides are TGTGCCAGCAAGCGACAGACGAACACCGGGGAGCTGTTTTTT. The chain links TRBV6-1 to TRBJ2-2, with D possibly being TRBD1 (5 bases). Trimming left V 7 bases short and J 0 bases short, with 9 bases between. The CDR3 has 14 amino acids. Germline CDR1 and CDR2: MNHNS and SASEGT.

The chain employs TRBV5-6 and TRBJ1-1; 9 bases match TRBD1. Germline V gene lookup returns CDR1 SGHDT and CDR2 YYEEEE. The trim removed 3 bases at V and 6 bases at J, leaving 12 bases unmatched. There are 16 residues in the CDR3. CDR3 DNA sequence: TGTGCCAGCAGCTCATGGACAGGGGAGGGTTATGCTGAAGCTTTCTTT. It yields the protein CASSSWTGEGYAEAFF.

There are a few counts of this clonotype. The rearrangement joins TRBV5-1 to TRBJ2-1; 15 bases align to TRBD2. The CDR3 covers 15 residues. Germline V gives CDR1 SGHRS, CDR2 YFSETQ. The V gene end was trimmed by 0 bases and the J gene end by 15 bases; junction bases not matched to a gene: 7. The DNA of the CDR3 is TGCGCCAGCAGCTTGGCCGGAGGACTAGCGGGAGGGATGTTCTTC. Translation: CASSLAGGLAGGMFF.

Ten or more counts support this clonotype. This sequence joins TRBV24-1 and TRBJ1-5; D gene ambiguous. CDR1 is KGHDR, CDR2 SFDVKD, per germline. The CDR3 extends over 15 amino acids. Trimming removed 5 bases from V and 2 bases from J, with 12 bases in between. DNA for the CDR3: TGTGCCACCAGTGGGGGAAATACGGGCAATCAGCCCCAGCATTTT. This translates into CATSGGNTGNQPQHF.

Turning to this clonotype: A single base separates this from a much larger clone, so it may be a read error. The chain couples TRBV29-1 to TRBJ1-5; D is possibly TRBD1 (6 bases). The CDR3 contains 12 residues. Germline-derived CDR1 and CDR2 are SQVTM and ANQGSEA. Written as DNA, the CDR3 is TGCAGCGCCCAGGGGAACAATCAGCCCCGGCATTTT. Its protein is CSAQGNNQPRHF.

The gene calls are TRBV5-1 and TRBJ1-2; maybe TRBD1 (6 bases). The CDR3 contains 13 residues. The germline V and J ends were trimmed by 5 bases and 6 bases, with 14 bases remaining between them. Germline V gene data show CDR1 as SGHRS and CDR2 as YFSETQ. CDR3 in DNA: TGCGCCAGCAGAGTTACAGGGTACGATGGCTACACCTTC. Its protein product is CASRVTGYDGYTF.

This clonotype was seen a few times. This chain joins TRBV6-1 and TRBJ2-1, with D possibly TRBD1 on 6 matching bases. The germline gives CDR1 MNHNS, CDR2 SASEGT. The CDR3 is 12 amino acids. V was clipped by 6 bases and J by 6 bases, with 9 bases between them. The CDR3 reads CASRDSANEQFF. The CDR3 bases are TGTGCCAGCAGGGACAGCGCCAATGAGCAGTTCTTC.

The gene calls are TRBV4-1 and TRBJ2-3; D ambiguous. Germline-derived CDR1 and CDR2 are MGHRA and YSYEKL. V dropped 0 bases and J dropped 2 bases, with 12 bases sitting between them. The CDR3 consists of 16 residues. The CDR3 sequence is CASSQEGGAYTDTQYF. The CDR3 bases are TGCGCCAGCAGCCAAGAAGGTGGAGCTTACACAGATACGCAGTATTTT.

This clonotype was seen ten or more times. The rearrangement uses TRBV6-5 and TRBJ1-2; 10 bases map to TRBD1. Germline V gene sequence: CDR1 MNHEY, CDR2 SVGAGI. CDR3 size: 14 residues. V was clipped by 4 bases and J by 8 bases; unmatched bases: 7. The CDR3 bases are TGTGCCAGCAGTTCCCGGGACAGGGGTTTGGGCTACACCTTC. It yields the protein CASSSRDRGLGYTF.

By sample share, this clonotype is medium-sized (0.01 to 0.1%). The chain employs TRBV7-6 and TRBJ2-3, with a tentative D call TRBD1 (6 bases). CDR1 is SGHVS and CDR2 is FNYEAQ in the germline V gene. Trimming pared 2 bases from V and 0 bases from J, leaving 9 bases between. This CDR3 region has 15 residues. The DNA of the CDR3 is TGTGCCAGCAGCTTATTAAGGGGGAGCACAGATACGCAGTATTTT. This sequence encodes CASSLLRGSTDTQYF.

Only a few counts were recorded for this clonotype. The chain is built from TRBV15 and TRBJ2-1, with D unclear. In germline, CDR1 is LNHNV, CDR2 YYDKDF (reference sequence). Trimming removed 0 bases from V and 6 bases from J, with 15 bases in between. The CDR3 extends over 16 amino acids. The DNA for the CDR3 is TGTGCCACCAGCAGAGATGTGCGGTCCCCCGTCAATGAGCAGTTCTTC. Protein sequence: CATSRDVRSPVNEQFF.

This rearrangement joins TRBV6-1 to TRBJ2-5, with TRBD1 identical over 8 bases. V lost 4 bases to trimming and J lost 2 bases; unmatched junction nucleotides: 3. Germline CDR1 is MNHNS and CDR2 is SASEGT. The CDR3 loop spans 14 amino acids. CDR3 in DNA: TGTGCCAGCAGTGTTCGGACAGGGCAAGAGACCCAGTACTTC. This sequence encodes CASSVRTGQETQYF.

The V call is TRBV20-1, the J call TRBJ1-5; D remains ambiguous. The CDR3 consists of 15 residues. Germline values: CDR1 DFQATT, CDR2 SNEGSKA (reference sequence). Trimming removed 0 bases from V and 3 bases from J, with 12 bases in between. CDR3 sequence (DNA): TGCAGTGCTAGAGATCCTAGAACAGTCAATCAGCCCCAGCATTTT. Its translation is CSARDPRTVNQPQHF.

The rearrangement uses TRBV18 and TRBJ2-7, with TRBD1 matching 7 bases. Germline CDR1 reads KGHSH; CDR2 reads LQKENI. This CDR3 has 14 residues. V lost 3 bases and J lost 5; bases outside the gene matches: 7. This chain's CDR3 is CASSPGDSNDEQYV. The CDR3 coding sequence is TGTGCCAGCTCACCGGGGGACAGCAACGACGAGCAGTACGTC.

This clonotype was observed at least ten times. This rearrangement joins TRBV20-1 to TRBJ2-3; 9 bases are a match to TRBD2. Germline assignment: CDR1 DFQATT and CDR2 SNEGSKA (reference sequence). V lost 2 bases to trimming and J lost 2 bases; unmatched junction nucleotides: 5. This CDR3 is built from 15 residues. CDR3 sequence: CSARMASGNTDTQYF. As DNA, the CDR3 is TGCAGTGCTAGAATGGCTAGCGGGAACACAGATACGCAGTATTTT.